This T cell receptor beta chain was recorded in a study of T cells in localized non-small cell lung cancer. Turning to this clone: Its target is not known.

Study observations and caveats: A median of approximately 50 clones ranked among the top 100 in tumor appeared in adjacent lung. The study found T cell clonality highest in uninvolved adjacent lung, above tumor. The study sequenced only one region of the tumor. As a result, intratumor heterogeneity could not be excluded and remains possible.

The CDR3 sequence is 15 residues long. The V segment lost 1 base and the J segment 7 bases; nucleotides outside the gene matches: 6. The germline gives CDR1 SGHRS, CDR2 YFSETQ. Clones were sequenced by immunoSEQ multiplex PCR, and TCRdb holds only the in-frame ones, with some missing. The sample contains some 50,000 clones, more than 75% of which appear only once. The TCR was taken from a female donor with stage II lung adenocarcinoma. This material consisted of PBMCs, taken before any cancer treatment. The chain joins TRBV5-1 to TRBJ2-1; 9 positions agree with TRBD1. This CDR3 is CASSLRGQGLNEQFF. The CDR3 DNA sequence: TGCGCCAGCAGCTTGAGGGGACAGGGTCTGAATGAGCAGTTCTTC.